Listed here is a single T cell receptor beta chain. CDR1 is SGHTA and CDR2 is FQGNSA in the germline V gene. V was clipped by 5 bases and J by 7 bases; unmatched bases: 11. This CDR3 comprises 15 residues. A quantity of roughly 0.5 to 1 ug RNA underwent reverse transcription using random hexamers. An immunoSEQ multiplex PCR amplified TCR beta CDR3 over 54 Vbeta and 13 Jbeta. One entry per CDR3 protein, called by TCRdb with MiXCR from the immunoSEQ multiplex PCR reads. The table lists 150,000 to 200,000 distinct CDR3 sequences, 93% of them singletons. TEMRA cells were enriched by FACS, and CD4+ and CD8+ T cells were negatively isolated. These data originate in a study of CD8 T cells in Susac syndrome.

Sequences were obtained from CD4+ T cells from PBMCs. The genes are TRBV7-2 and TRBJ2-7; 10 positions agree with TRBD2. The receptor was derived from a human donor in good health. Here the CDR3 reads CASSPVAGGPWEQYF. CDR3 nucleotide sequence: TGTGCCAGCAGCCCCGTAGCGGGGGGCCCTTGGGAGCAGTACTTC.